Below are 20 T cell receptor beta chains sequenced from a single sample in a study of T cells in Graves' hyperthyroidism and ophthalmopathy. The source material, RNA transcripts, was used to amplify TCR beta CDR3 regions. The HTBI primer set served for first-round RT-PCR of the TCR CDR3. Each CDR3 protein is one row after TCRdb ran MiXCR on the multiplex PCR reads. The sample shows around 200,000 distinct CDR3 sequences, 18% of them seen only once. Sequenced material: blood. The receptors shown here come from a man in his forties with Graves' hyperthyroidism.

This clonotype was seen a handful of times. One end of the junction varies from germline; a read error may be responsible. The chain is built from TRBV2 and TRBJ1-4; D is possibly TRBD1 (6 bases). The CDR3 is 13 residues long. CDR1 is SNHLY and CDR2 is FYNNEI in the germline V gene. Written as DNA, the CDR3 is TGTGCCAGTAAGGGGGAGGCTAATGAAGAACTGTTTTTT. Protein sequence: CASKGEANEELFF. Looking up the rest from reference TRBV2 and TRBJ1-4 gives the full variable domain: EPEVTQTPSHQVTQMGQEVILRCVPISNHLYFYWYRQILGQKVEFLVSFYNNEISEKSEIFDDQFSVERPDGSNFTLKIRSTKLEDSAMYFCASKGEANEELFFGSGTQLSVL.

This clonotype occurred a few times. The rearrangement links TRBV11-1 to TRBJ2-2, with 8 positions matching TRBD2. V shed 6 bases and J 4 bases; nucleotides not matched to a gene: 10. The CDR3 totals 16 residues. The germline V gene encodes CDR1 SGHAT and CDR2 FQDESV (reference sequence). The CDR3 DNA sequence: TGTGCCAGCAGTTCCCAAGCGGGGGCCAGCACCGGGGAGCTGTTTTTT. Translation: CASSSQAGASTGELFF.

In its sample, this clonotype was seen many times. This chain connects TRBV9 to TRBJ2-1; 9 bases map to TRBD1. Germline V gene lookup returns CDR1 SGDLS and CDR2 YYNGEE. The CDR3 length is 16 residues. V was clipped by 0 bases and J by 2 bases; unmatched bases: 3. The CDR3 nucleotides are TGTGCCAGCAGCGTAGCGGGACAGGGTGCCTACAATGAGCAGTTCTTC. The encoded protein is CASSVAGQGAYNEQFF. Full variable domain (outside the CDR3, taken from reference TRBV9 and TRBJ2-1): DSGVTQTPKHLITATGQRVTLRCSPRSGDLSVYWYQQSLDQGLQFLIQYYNGEERAKGNILERFSAQQFPDLHSELNLSSLELGDSALYFCASSVAGQGAYNEQFFGPGTRLTVL.

This clonotype was counted many times. The genes are TRBV28 and TRBJ2-1, with 9 bases matching TRBD2. Trimming at V came to 2 bases and at J to 7 bases, leaving 9 bases not matched to a gene. Germline loops: CDR1 MDHEN, CDR2 SYDVKM. The CDR3 is made up of 16 amino acids. In DNA form, the CDR3 reads TGTGCCAGCAGTTTAGTCGGTCTAGCGGGGACGAATGAGCAGTTCTTC. Translated: CASSLVGLAGTNEQFF.

This clonotype showed up just a few times. The chain employs TRBV2 and TRBJ1-1; 7 bases map to TRBD1. This CDR3 region has 14 residues. Germline loops: CDR1 SNHLY, CDR2 FYNNEI. The J segment lost 5 bases and the V segment lost 6 bases, leaving 9 bases of the junction unmatched. CDR3: CASRDRVVWTEAFF. In DNA form, the CDR3 reads TGTGCCAGCAGAGACAGGGTCGTTTGGACTGAAGCTTTCTTT.

This clonotype was detected a few times. V and J are TRBV29-1 and TRBJ2-1; D unclear. Per the germline V gene, CDR1 is SQVTM and CDR2 is ANQGSEA. This CDR3 comprises 13 residues. Deletions cut 3 bases from V and 1 base from J, with 7 bases between. DNA for the CDR3: TGCAGCGTTGATACCCCTTCCTACAATGAGCAGTTCTTC. As protein: CSVDTPSYNEQFF.

This clonotype came up many times. CDR3 in DNA: TGCGCCAGCAGCTTGGAAGGGACTACAGGGATATCGAACACCGGGGAGCTGTTTTTT. This gives the protein CASSLEGTTGISNTGELFF. This sequence joins TRBV5-1 and TRBJ2-2; tentatively, D is TRBD2 (7 bases). Trimming removed 0 bases at V and 0 bases at J, with 18 bases between. CDR1 SGHRS and CDR2 YFSETQ come from the germline V gene. This CDR3 contains 19 residues.

This clonotype was detected many times. The V and J genes are TRBV28 and TRBJ1-6; D is unresolved. CDR1 and CDR2 from the germline V gene are MDHEN and SYDVKM. The CDR3 spans 14 residues. V lost 5 bases and J 0 bases, leaving 5 bases between the germline ends. CDR3 sequence: CASSRSSYNSPLHF. CDR3 nucleotide sequence: TGTGCCAGCAGTCGGAGCTCCTATAATTCACCCCTCCACTTT.

This clonotype has just a few counts. The chain employs TRBV4-3 and TRBJ1-2, with a weak D call TRBD1 (5 bases). The germline V gene encodes CDR1 LGHNA and CDR2 YSLEER. The CDR3 spans 14 residues. V was trimmed by 4 bases and J by 8 bases, leaving 17 bases between them. The CDR3 sequence is CASSPTSGPGGYTF. CDR3 nucleotides: TGCGCCAGCAGCCCGACGTCGGGACCCGGGGGCTACACCTTC.

Ten or more counts support this clonotype. The chain joins TRBV11-2 to TRBJ2-5, with D possibly being TRBD1 (6 bases). This CDR3 is 15 amino acids long. Trimming stripped 1 base from V and 0 bases from J, with 9 bases between. Per germline, CDR1 SGHAT and CDR2 FQNNGV. CDR3 region: CASSLARGNQETQYF. DNA for the CDR3: TGTGCCAGCAGCTTAGCCAGGGGAAACCAAGAGACCCAGTACTTC.

The chain recombines TRBV27 with TRBJ2-7; D not certain. This CDR3 has 15 residues. Deletions cut 5 bases from V and 1 base from J, with 15 bases between. The germline CDR1 and CDR2 sequences are MNHEY and SMNVEV (reference sequence). The CDR3 region is CASSQTLPRSYEQYF. As DNA, the CDR3 is TGTGCCAGCAGTCAGACATTACCTCGGTCCTACGAGCAGTACTTC.

The V call is TRBV20-1, the J call TRBJ2-3; TRBD2 matches 15 bases. V was pared by 1 base and J by 1 base, with 6 bases of the junction left unmatched. In germline, CDR1 is DFQATT, CDR2 SNEGSKA (reference sequence). This CDR3 has 18 residues. CDR3: CSARGRTSGGVGTDTQYF. The DNA for the CDR3 is TGCAGTGCTAGAGGTCGGACTAGCGGGGGGGTCGGCACAGATACGCAGTATTTT.

At least ten counts were recorded for this clonotype. The chain recombines TRBV24-1 with TRBJ2-1; no firm D call. The CDR3 spans 12 residues. V lost 4 bases and J lost 9, with 9 bases in between. Germline-derived CDR1 and CDR2 are KGHDR and SFDVKD. The CDR3 DNA reads TGTGCCACCAGTGACTCTCACGGTGAGCAGTTCTTC. This sequence encodes CATSDSHGEQFF.

This chain links TRBV7-9 with TRBJ1-1; no clear D. CDR3 size: 13 residues. From germline, CDR1 is SEHNR and CDR2 FQNEAQ (reference sequence). V lost 4 bases and J 2 bases, leaving 8 bases between the germline ends. The CDR3, as DNA: TGTGCCAGCAGCTGGCAGACAAACACTGAAGCTTTCTTT. It translates to CASSWQTNTEAFF.

The V and J genes are TRBV7-2 and TRBJ2-1; 7 nucleotides agree with TRBD2. V trimming: 1 base; J trimming: 4 bases; junction bases outside the gene matches: 4. CDR1 and CDR2 (germline): SGHTA, FQGNSA. The CDR3 is 15 amino acids. The CDR3 here is CASSLEASGYNEQFF. CDR3 coding DNA: TGTGCCAGCAGCTTAGAGGCTAGCGGATACAATGAGCAGTTCTTC.

This clonotype was seen at least ten times. This rearrangement joins TRBV30 to TRBJ2-3, with no clear D. CDR3 size: 11 residues. In germline, CDR1 is GTSNPN, CDR2 SVGIG (reference sequence). Trimming stripped 0 bases from V and 4 bases from J, with 2 bases between. CDR3 DNA: TGTGCCTGGAGTGTATCAGATACGCAGTATTTT. Translating it yields CAWSVSDTQYF.

This clonotype was counted between two and nine times. The chain couples TRBV4-3 to TRBJ2-5; D uncertain. Trimming pared 0 bases from V and 0 bases from J, leaving 14 bases between. This CDR3 has 17 residues. CDR1 and CDR2 from the germline V gene are LGHNA and YSLEER. The CDR3, as DNA: TGCGCCAGCAGCCAAGAACTTACAGCGCCGTACCAAGAGACCCAGTACTTC. It encodes CASSQELTAPYQETQYF.

In this sample, this clonotype turned up many times. The gene calls are TRBV2 and TRBJ2-7, with D possibly being TRBD2 (5 bases). There are 15 residues in the CDR3. Germline CDR1 and CDR2: SNHLY and FYNNEI. Trimming shortened V by 4 bases and J by 0 bases, and 13 bases separated the two germline ends. In DNA, the CDR3 is TGTGCCAGCAGTGGGGAGCCTCAGAGCTCCTACGAGCAGTACTTC. Amino acid sequence: CASSGEPQSSYEQYF.

A few counts support this clonotype. The chain combines TRBV20-1 with TRBJ2-5, with 9 bases fitting TRBD2. Trimming cost V 5 bases and J 5 bases; bases outside gene matches: 18. CDR1 and CDR2 from the germline V gene are DFQATT and SNEGSKA (reference sequence). The CDR3 loop spans 17 amino acids. DNA for the CDR3: TGCAGTGCTCCCCCGGGACTAGCTGCGGGGGCAGGGGAGACCCAGTACTTC. It translates to CSAPPGLAAGAGETQYF.

This clonotype was seen many times. DNA of the CDR3: TGTGCCACCCTCGGTGGGGGACGAGAGGATGGCTACACCTTC. Residues: CATLGGGREDGYTF. This chain connects TRBV5-6 to TRBJ1-2; D is possibly TRBD1 (5 bases). Per the germline V gene, CDR1 is SGHDT and CDR2 is YYEEEE. This CDR3 region has 14 residues. Trimming pared 9 bases from V and 6 bases from J, leaving 21 bases between. Filled out from reference TRBV5-6 and TRBJ1-2, the complete variable domain reads DAGVTQSPTHLIKTRGQQVTLRCSPKSGHDTVSWYQQALGQGPQFIFQYYEEEERQRGNFPDRFSGHQFPNYSSELNVNALLLGDSALYLCATLGGGREDGYTFGSGTRLTVV.